The 32 T cell receptor beta chains presented below share a single source sample, sequenced in a study of blood T cell repertoires in COVID-19. Clones were sequenced by immunoSEQ multiplex PCR, and TCRdb holds only the in-frame ones, with some missing. The sample gives 35,000 to 40,000 clones, more than 75% of which show up once; roughly 15% is in the top ten. The sequencing input was peripheral blood. These receptor sequences come from a middle-aged man with active or convalescent COVID-19.

This chain links TRBV3-1 (or the pseudogene TRBV3-2) with TRBJ2-5; 13 bases match TRBD2. Germline trimming cut 0 bases from V and 4 bases from J; bases unmatched to any gene: 5. CDR3 length equals 17 residues. Germline values: CDR1 LGHDT, CDR2 YNNKEL (reference sequence). The CDR3 sequence: CASSQDTSGGARETQYF. In DNA, the CDR3 is TGTGCCAGCAGCCAAGACACTAGCGGGGGGGCCCGAGAGACCCAGTACTTC.

CDR3 amino acids: CATSRVRDEQFF. CDR3 DNA: TGTGCCACCAGCAGAGTGAGAGATGAGCAGTTCTTC. The V call is TRBV15, the J call TRBJ2-1; no definite D call. Germline-derived CDR1 and CDR2 are LNHNV and YYDKDF (reference sequence). Trimming shortened V by 1 base and J by 8 bases, and 6 bases separated the two germline ends. CDR3 length: 12 residues.

The chain uses TRBV12-3 or TRBV12-4 and TRBJ1-2; D uncertain. V gave up 0 bases and J gave up 5 bases, with 7 bases separating them. The CDR3 is 13 amino acids. The CDR3 DNA is TGTGCCAGCAGTTTAGCGCCGGGATATGGCTACACCTTC. This translates into CASSLAPGYGYTF.

The chain carries TRBV6-1 and TRBJ1-2, with 8 bases identical to TRBD1. J lost 4 bases, V lost 1 base, and 5 bases had no gene match. CDR3 length equals 15 residues. Germline V gives CDR1 MNHNS, CDR2 SASEGT. The CDR3 bases are TGTGCCAGCAGTGAAGTGGCAGGGGGCTCCTATGGCTACACCTTC. This gives the protein CASSEVAGGSYGYTF.

This clone has just one count. V gene TRBV6-5 combines with J gene TRBJ1-1; D possibly corresponds to TRBD1 (6 bases). V lost 6 bases to trimming and J lost 0 bases, with 14 bases between them. This CDR3 has 15 residues. The V gene's germline CDR1 is MNHEY and CDR2 SVGAGI. The CDR3 sequence: CASRQGGRVNTEAFF. CDR3 DNA sequence: TGTGCCAGCAGACAGGGCGGCCGGGTGAACACTGAAGCTTTCTTT.

The DNA of the CDR3 is TGCGCCAGCAGCAGACCGGGACAGGGAGAATACGAGCAGTACTTC. Its translation is CASSRPGQGEYEQYF. This chain links TRBV5-1 with TRBJ2-7; 9 nucleotides line up with TRBD1. The V and J ends lost 4 bases and 4 bases, in that order; junction bases with no gene match: 9. Germline-derived CDR1 and CDR2 are SGHRS and YFSETQ. This CDR3 region has 15 residues.

The chain has TRBV24-1 and TRBJ2-3; TRBD2 matches at 9 bases. The CDR3 runs to 15 residues. V was pared by 4 bases and J by 2 bases, with 3 bases of the junction left unmatched. Germline V gene sequence: CDR1 KGHDR, CDR2 SFDVKD. CDR3 DNA: TGTGCCACCAGTGACGGACTAGCGACCACAGATACGCAGTATTTT. Encoded protein: CATSDGLATTDTQYF.

This rearrangement joins TRBV19 to TRBJ2-5, with 10 bases matching TRBD1. Germline-derived CDR1 and CDR2 are LNHDA and SQIVND (reference sequence). After removal of 5 bases from V and 5 bases from J, the junction contained 8 bases not matched to a gene. The CDR3 runs to 15 residues. The CDR3 DNA follows: TGTGCCAGTAGTGGGGGACAGGGGTTCGGGGAGACCCAGTACTTC. Translation gives CASSGGQGFGETQYF.

The chain combines TRBV11-2 with TRBJ2-1, with TRBD1 matching 10 bases. Germline V lookup: CDR1 SGHAT, CDR2 FQNNGV. The CDR3 extends over 16 amino acids. J gave up 10 bases and V 1 base, and 10 bases lay outside the gene matches. In DNA form, the CDR3 reads TGTGCCAGCAGCTTAGGGGGACAGGGGTCGAGATGGGAGCAGTTCTTC. Encoded protein: CASSLGGQGSRWEQFF. Full variable domain (outside the CDR3, taken from reference TRBV11-2 and TRBJ2-1): EAGVAQSPRYKIIEKRQSVAFWCNPISGHATLYWYQQILGQGPKLLIQFQNNGVVDDSQLPKDRFSAERLKGVDSTLKIQPAKLEDSAVYLCASSLGGQGSRWEQFFGPGTRLTVL.

The chain employs TRBV5-1 and TRBJ2-1; D gene uncertain. The CDR3 runs 13 residues. CDR1 and CDR2 from the germline V gene are SGHRS and YFSETQ. The germline V and J ends were trimmed by 6 bases and 6 bases, with 13 bases remaining between them. This CDR3 reads CASTLGEFNEQFF. The CDR3 DNA sequence: TGCGCCAGCACCCTCGGAGAGTTCAATGAGCAGTTCTTC.

CDR3 protein: CASSQGPDRGGTTYEQYF. The CDR3 region has the DNA TGTGCCAGCAGCCAAGGACCGGACAGGGGAGGTACTACCTACGAGCAGTACTTC. The chain couples TRBV3-1 (or the pseudogene TRBV3-2) to TRBJ2-7; TRBD1 agrees at 9 bases. Germline V gives CDR1 LGHDT, CDR2 YNNKEL (reference sequence). V gave up 1 base and J gave up 2 bases; unmatched junction bases: 12. The length of the CDR3 is 18 residues.

The chain links TRBV7-2 to TRBJ2-7; D is possibly TRBD2 (6 bases). The CDR3 spans 14 residues. V dropped 2 bases and J dropped 1 base, with 9 bases sitting between them. Per germline, CDR1 SGHTA and CDR2 FQGNSA. CDR3 protein: CASSLIGGSYEQYF. For the CDR3, the DNA is TGTGCCAGCAGCTTAATCGGGGGTTCCTACGAGCAGTACTTC.

V usage is TRBV5-6 and J usage is TRBJ1-1, with 9 nucleotides matching TRBD1. The CDR3 loop spans 16 amino acids. V lost 2 bases to trimming and J lost 5 bases; unmatched junction nucleotides: 10. CDR1 and CDR2 (germline): SGHDT, YYEEEE. The CDR3 reads CASSFNMGQGGTEAFF. In DNA, the CDR3 is TGTGCCAGCAGCTTCAATATGGGACAGGGAGGGACTGAAGCTTTCTTT.

The chain recombines TRBV5-1 with TRBJ1-6, with D maybe TRBD1 (5 bases). CDR1 and CDR2 from the germline V gene are SGHRS and YFSETQ. Trimming left V 1 base short and J 5 bases short, with 16 bases between. This CDR3 spans 17 amino acids. CDR3 sequence: CASSLNFRGLDNSPLHF. CDR3 in DNA: TGCGCCAGCAGCTTGAACTTCCGGGGGTTGGATAATTCACCCCTCCACTTT.

V and J are TRBV15 and TRBJ2-1, with D possibly matching TRBD2 (6 bases). The CDR3 consists of 17 residues. Trimming left V 4 bases short and J 10 bases short, with 26 bases between. Germline V gene sequence: CDR1 LNHNV, CDR2 YYDKDF (reference sequence). The CDR3: CATSTKLGPQTRPEQFF. The DNA for the CDR3 is TGTGCCACCAGCACCAAGCTCGGGCCCCAGACTAGGCCCGAGCAGTTCTTC.

The chain employs TRBV3-1 (or the pseudogene TRBV3-2) and TRBJ2-1; D ambiguous. The length of the CDR3 is 14 residues. Trimming took off 5 bases at V and 1 base at J, with 9 bases between the two ends. Germline V gives CDR1 LGHDT, CDR2 YNNKEL (reference sequence). The CDR3 DNA reads as TGTGCCAGCAGCTCCCCTACGTCCTACAATGAGCAGTTCTTC. Its protein product is CASSSPTSYNEQFF.

The V gene is TRBV2, the J gene TRBJ2-5; 9 bases line up with TRBD1. The CDR3 loop spans 14 amino acids. The germline gives CDR1 SNHLY, CDR2 FYNNEI. V dropped 3 bases and J dropped 1; count of bases not matched to a gene: 0. The DNA for the CDR3 is TGTGCCAGCAGTGAGGGACAGGGCCAAGAGACCCAGTACTTC. It translates to CASSEGQGQETQYF. Combining the CDR3 with reference TRBV2 and TRBJ2-5 gives the whole variable domain EPEVTQTPSHQVTQMGQEVILRCVPISNHLYFYWYRQILGQKVEFLVSFYNNEISEKSEIFDDQFSVERPDGSNFTLKIRSTKLEDSAMYFCASSEGQGQETQYFGPGTRLLVL.

This chain connects TRBV10-1 to TRBJ2-4; tentatively, D is TRBD1 (6 bases). Trimming took 10 bases from V and 0 from J, leaving 22 bases between them. The V gene's germline CDR1 is WNHNN and CDR2 SYGVQD (reference sequence). CDR3 length: 17 amino acids. The CDR3 DNA reads TGCGCCACCAAACCCGAGGACAGTCTACTAGCCAAAAACATTCAGTACTTC. Translated: CATKPEDSLLAKNIQYF.

The rearrangement joins TRBV19 to TRBJ1-2, with 7 bases matching TRBD1. The length of the CDR3 is 15 residues. Per the germline V gene, CDR1 is LNHDA and CDR2 is SQIVND (reference sequence). The ends lost 4 bases at V and 8 bases at J; junction bases unmatched: 13. As DNA, the CDR3 is TGTGCCAGTAGTAACACACAGGGGTTGTCTCGGGGCTACACCTTC. It is translated as CASSNTQGLSRGYTF. The full variable domain, its missing parts supplied by reference TRBV19 and TRBJ1-2, is DGGITQSPKYLFRKEGQNVTLSCEQNLNHDAMYWYRQDPGQGLRLIYYSQIVNDFQKGDIAEGYSVSREKKESFPLTVTSAQKNPTAFYLCASSNTQGLSRGYTFGSGTRLTVV.

This chain uses TRBV12-3 or TRBV12-4 with TRBJ1-2; weak D call: TRBD1 (5 bases). The CDR3 has 11 residues. Trimming removed 6 bases at V and 8 bases at J, with 10 bases between. CDR3 sequence reads: CASRVREGYTF. CDR3 in DNA: TGTGCCAGCAGGGTCAGGGAAGGCTACACCTTC.

The chain is built from TRBV6-5 and TRBJ2-6; D is unresolved. The CDR3 runs to 14 residues. Germline lookup yields CDR1 MNHEY and CDR2 SVGAGI. V was shortened by 6 bases and J by 1 base, with 7 bases between the two germline ends. DNA of the CDR3: TGTGCCAGCAGACAAAAATCTGGGGCCAACGTCCTGACTTTC. Residues: CASRQKSGANVLTF.

V usage is TRBV10-2 and J usage is TRBJ2-5; TRBD1 matches 8 bases. Trimming removed 6 bases from V and 5 bases from J; junction bases left unmatched: 5. Germline V gene sequence: CDR1 WSHSY, CDR2 SAAADI. This CDR3 spans 13 amino acids. In DNA, the CDR3 is TGCGCCAGCAGACAACAGGGGGAGGAGACCCAGTACTTC. It specifies CASRQQGEETQYF.

This clone occurred once. The rearrangement uses TRBV14 and TRBJ2-7; 10 positions agree with TRBD1. Germline trimming cut 5 bases from V and 6 bases from J; bases unmatched to any gene: 10. The germline V gene encodes CDR1 SGHDN and CDR2 FVKESK. The CDR3 runs to 15 residues. The CDR3 loop reads CASSATGTGVGEQYF. The CDR3, as DNA: TGTGCCAGCAGCGCTACCGGGACAGGGGTCGGCGAGCAGTACTTC.

V usage is TRBV12-3 or TRBV12-4 and J usage is TRBJ2-5, with D unclear. V lost 3 bases, J lost 3 bases, and 5 bases lay in between. This CDR3 comprises 12 residues. The CDR3 bases are TGTGCCAGCAGTTTCCGGGAAGAGACCCAGTACTTC. The encoded protein is CASSFREETQYF.

The gene calls are TRBV11-2 and TRBJ1-2; TRBD1 matches at 8 bases. V shed 5 bases and J 7 bases; nucleotides not matched to a gene: 6. In germline, CDR1 is SGHAT, CDR2 FQNNGV. This CDR3 is built from 13 residues. The CDR3 DNA reads TGTGCCAGCAGCACTCAGGGGGCGGGTGGCTACACCTTC. Its translation: CASSTQGAGGYTF. Full variable domain (rest looked up from reference TRBV11-2 and TRBJ1-2): EAGVAQSPRYKIIEKRQSVAFWCNPISGHATLYWYQQILGQGPKLLIQFQNNGVVDDSQLPKDRFSAERLKGVDSTLKIQPAKLEDSAVYLCASSTQGAGGYTFGSGTRLTVV.

This chain connects TRBV29-1 to TRBJ2-1; TRBD1 matches at 9 bases. Losses at the gene ends were 4 bases for V and 9 bases for J; bases not matched to a gene: 13. The CDR3 is made up of 15 amino acids. Germline CDR1 is SQVTM and CDR2 is ANQGSEA. The CDR3 sequence: CSVGLGGQGRGEQFF. The CDR3 coding sequence is TGCAGCGTTGGCCTGGGGGGACAGGGCAGAGGTGAGCAGTTCTTC.

This clone has just one count. This chain uses TRBV9 with TRBJ1-2; D ambiguous. V shed 3 bases and J shed 2 bases, with 14 bases lying between them. The CDR3 is 15 residues long. Germline CDR1 is SGDLS and CDR2 is YYNGEE. The CDR3 is CASSGNGFLNYGYTF. In DNA, the CDR3 is TGTGCCAGCAGCGGAAACGGGTTCCTGAACTATGGCTACACCTTC. Complete variable domain (other parts from reference TRBV9 and TRBJ1-2): DSGVTQTPKHLITATGQRVTLRCSPRSGDLSVYWYQQSLDQGLQFLIQYYNGEERAKGNILERFSAQQFPDLHSELNLSSLELGDSALYFCASSGNGFLNYGYTFGSGTRLTVV.

This rearrangement joins TRBV7-2 to TRBJ1-5; D might be TRBD1 (6 bases). V lost 5 bases to trimming and J lost 1 base, with 12 bases between them. Germline V gene data show CDR1 as SGHTA and CDR2 as FQGNSA. The CDR3 runs to 15 residues. CDR3 DNA: TGTGCCAGCAGCCCGATTCAGGGGAGCAATCAGCCCCAGCATTTT. Amino acids: CASSPIQGSNQPQHF.

The CDR3 here is CASSLPGQGVQETQYF. The CDR3 region has the DNA TGTGCCAGCAGCTTACCCGGACAGGGGGTCCAAGAGACCCAGTACTTC. The chain has TRBV5-6 and TRBJ2-5; 10 bases are a match to TRBD1. This CDR3 spans 16 amino acids. Unmatched junction bases numbered 5, after V lost 2 bases and J lost 1 base. From germline, CDR1 is SGHDT and CDR2 YYEEEE.

The J gene is TRBJ2-1, the V gene TRBV18; tentative D call: TRBD1 (5 bases). The CDR3 runs to 13 residues. The ends were cut back, 4 bases at V and 6 bases at J, with 10 bases in the middle. Germline CDR1 and CDR2: KGHSH and LQKENI. This chain's CDR3 is CASSRSDTNEQFF. The CDR3 DNA is TGTGCCAGCTCACGATCGGACACCAATGAGCAGTTCTTC.

The rearrangement joins TRBV18 to TRBJ1-3; the D gene is possibly TRBD1 (5 bases). This CDR3 has 15 amino acids. The V and J ends lost 4 bases and 0 bases respectively, with 10 bases between them. The germline CDR1 and CDR2 sequences are KGHSH and LQKENI. The CDR3 reads CASSRDRTSGNTIYF. Written as DNA, the CDR3 is TGTGCCAGCTCACGAGACAGAACCTCTGGAAACACCATATATTTT.

The chain uses TRBV12-3 or TRBV12-4 and TRBJ2-5; D remains ambiguous. V was shortened by 3 bases and J by 4 bases, with 3 bases between the two germline ends. The CDR3 runs to 11 residues. The chain's CDR3 is CASSLRETQYF. The CDR3 DNA is TGTGCCAGCAGTTTGAGAGAGACCCAGTACTTC.